This is a list of T cell receptor beta chains from one sample in a study of response to subunit inactivated influenza vaccine. TCRdb reanalysed the RT-PCR reads using MiXCR and keeps one entry per CDR3 protein. The sample gives more than 700,000 distinct CDR3 sequences, around 20% of which show up once; around 9.6% is in the top ten. This specimen was PBMCs from blood, taken 4 to 6 days after vaccination. The receptors were gathered from a man between 50 and 59 years old who received an inactivated influenza vaccine. Each CDR3 is given with its conserved first and last residue. D genes are given only for firm matches. Some rows mark clone size as missing; the rest say once, few, many or name a class of expanded clone.

>-|TRBJ2-3|TRBV7-2|few
CASSPGQLAGDFGYF
TGTGCCAGCAGCCCCGGACAGCTAGCAGGGGACTTCGGGTATTTT
>TRBD2|TRBJ2-7|TRBV2|-
CASSFPGLAGYEQYF
TGTGCCAGCAGTTTCCCGGGACTAGCGGGCTACGAGCAGTACTTC
>-|TRBJ2-2|TRBV12-3/TRBV12-4|few
CASSQNPGTGELFF
TGTGCCAGCAGTCAAAACCCGGGGACCGGGGAGCTGTTTTTT
>-|TRBJ2-1|TRBV20-1|-
CSAWGSYNEQFF
TGCAGTGCGTGGGGCTCCTACAATGAGCAGTTCTTC
>TRBD1|TRBJ2-5|TRBV5-6|few
CASSLGPSFGTGGKETQYF
TGTGCCAGCAGCTTGGGACCCTCCTTCGGGACAGGGGGCAAAGAGACCCAGTACTTC
>-|TRBJ1-1|TRBV29-1|-
CSVERDSGTEAFF
TGCAGCGTTGAACGGGATTCGGGGACTGAAGCTTTCTTT
>TRBD2|TRBJ2-3|TRBV9|-
CASSVANLAGGTRTDTQYF
TGTGCCAGCAGCGTAGCTAATTTAGCGGGAGGGACCCGCACAGATACGCAGTATTTT
>TRBD1|TRBJ1-2|TRBV30|-
CAWTGQGRNIHGYTF
TGTGCCTGGACAGGACAGGGCCGGAATATTCATGGCTACACCTTC
>TRBD1|TRBJ2-2|TRBV24-1|few
CATSDLRTGDHGELFF
TGTGCCACCAGTGATTTAAGGACAGGGGATCACGGGGAGCTGTTTTTT
>-|TRBJ2-5|TRBV7-2|-
CASSFQSGKQETQYF
TGTGCCAGCAGCTTCCAAAGCGGCAAACAAGAGACCCAGTACTTC
>TRBD1|TRBJ2-7|TRBV20-1|many
CSARGTGQGAGEQYF
TGCAGTGCTAGGGGAACGGGACAGGGGGCGGGGGAGCAGTACTTC
>-|TRBJ2-7|TRBV10-3|few
CAIRQDGFYEQYF
TGTGCCATCAGACAGGACGGATTCTACGAGCAGTACTTC
>-|TRBJ1-2|TRBV10-3|-
CAISESGAVGYTF
TGTGCCATCAGTGAGTCTGGGGCTGTCGGCTACACCTTC
>-|TRBJ2-7|TRBV12-3/TRBV12-4|many
CASSLGGPSYEQYF
TGTGCCAGCAGTTTAGGAGGACCCTCCTACGAGCAGTACTTC
>-|TRBJ2-7|TRBV5-1|-
CASSLSTAGSYEQYF
TGCGCCAGCAGCCTCTCAACGGCAGGGTCCTACGAGCAGTACTTC
>-|TRBJ2-5|TRBV12-3/TRBV12-4|-
CASSLADSAQETQYF
TGTGCCAGCAGTTTAGCCGACAGCGCGCAAGAGACCCAGTACTTC
>TRBD2|TRBJ2-2|TRBV12-3/TRBV12-4|-
CASSFRAGAANTGELFF
TGTGCCAGCAGCTTTCGAGCGGGAGCGGCGAACACCGGGGAGCTGTTTTTT
>TRBD1|TRBJ1-2|TRBV20-1|-
CSASRDRGRWGYGYTF
TGCAGTGCTAGCAGGGACAGGGGGAGGTGGGGCTATGGCTACACCTTC
>-|TRBJ2-2|TRBV18|few
CASSPAQESKAGELFF
TGTGCCAGCTCACCAGCGCAGGAGTCAAAGGCCGGGGAGCTGTTTTTT
>-|TRBJ2-1|TRBV15|few
CATSRDGLNEQFF
TGTGCCACCAGCAGAGATGGACTAAATGAGCAGTTCTTC
>-|TRBJ2-7|TRBV12-3/TRBV12-4|-
CASSRSGRLYEQYF
TGTGCCAGCAGCCGAAGCGGCAGGCTCTACGAGCAGTACTTC
>-|TRBJ2-7|TRBV5-1|once
CASSYGTAEEQYF
TGCGCCAGCAGCTACGGGACGGCAGAAGAGCAGTACTTC
>TRBD1|TRBJ1-2|TRBV27|few
CASSLRRRTGETYGYTF
TGTGCCAGCAGTTTACGACGACGGACAGGAGAAACCTATGGCTACACCTTC
>-|TRBJ2-6|TRBV6-2/TRBV6-3|few
CASSYPGYRSGANVLTF
TGTGCCAGCAGTTACCCGGGGTACCGCTCTGGGGCCAACGTCCTGACTTTC
>-|TRBJ2-3|TRBV25-1|many
CASSDWTAVGTDTQYF
TGTGCCAGCAGTGACTGGACGGCAGTGGGCACAGATACGCAGTATTTT
>-|TRBJ2-5|TRBV4-2|-
CASSQDGTAGTGETQYF
TGTGCCAGCAGCCAAGACGGAACGGCAGGCACGGGAGAGACCCAGTACTTC
>TRBD2|TRBJ2-1|TRBV24-1|many
CATSDGGAYNEQFF
TGTGCCACCAGTGACGGGGGGGCCTACAATGAGCAGTTCTTC
>TRBD1|TRBJ1-1|TRBV6-2/TRBV6-3|few
CASSYGVTGGPEAFF
TGTGCCAGCAGTTACGGCGTGACAGGGGGTCCTGAAGCTTTCTTT
>-|TRBJ2-3|TRBV11-2|few
CASSPQLSKAGPLTDTQYF
TGTGCCAGCAGCCCACAATTATCCAAGGCGGGGCCCCTCACAGATACGCAGTATTTT
>-|TRBJ2-1|TRBV12-3/TRBV12-4|few
CASSLTHGPYNEQFF
TGTGCCAGCAGTTTGACACACGGGCCTTACAATGAGCAGTTCTTC
>-|TRBJ1-5|TRBV6-2/TRBV6-3|-
CASNQGQPQHF
TGTGCCAGCAACCAGGGTCAGCCCCAGCATTTT
>-|TRBJ1-1|TRBV2|-
CASNLGQVNTEAFF
TGTGCCAGCAACCTTGGCCAAGTGAACACTGAAGCTTTCTTT
>TRBD2|TRBJ2-7|TRBV5-1|-
CASGGGAGANEQYF
TGCGCCAGCGGAGGTGGAGCGGGAGCCAACGAGCAGTACTTC
>TRBD2|TRBJ2-7|TRBV20-1|-
CSARDRLAGGNEQYF
TGCAGTGCTAGAGACCGACTAGCGGGAGGTAACGAGCAGTACTTC
>-|TRBJ2-1|TRBV5-1|few
CASSLTAGLYNEQFF
TGCGCCAGCAGCTTGACGGCGGGACTCTACAATGAGCAGTTCTTC
>-|TRBJ2-1|TRBV7-9|many
CASSLASLANNEQFF
TGTGCCAGCAGCTTAGCCTCGCTAGCCAACAATGAGCAGTTCTTC
>-|TRBJ2-1|TRBV7-2|-
CASSHDSYNDQFF
TGTGCCAGCAGTCACGACAGCTACAATGATCAGTTCTTC
>-|TRBJ1-5|TRBV5-1|-
CASSSGDGNQPQHF
TGCGCCAGCAGCTCGGGGGACGGCAATCAGCCCCAGCATTTT
>-|TRBJ2-1|TRBV27|-
CASRRAAYNEQFF
TGTGCCAGCAGGAGAGCAGCCTACAATGAGCAGTTCTTC
>-|TRBJ1-6|TRBV7-2|few
CASSLAAGNSPLHF
TGTGCCAGCAGCTTAGCAGCGGGGAATTCACCCCTCCACTTT
>TRBD2|TRBJ2-1|TRBV29-1|-
CSVGTAGATRFDEQFF
TGCAGCGTCGGAACAGCGGGGGCCACGCGTTTCGATGAGCAGTTCTTC